This TCR beta chain was identified during a study of blood T cell repertoires in COVID-19. Assay: immunoSEQ multiplex PCR; the TCRdb copy retains only in-frame clones and omits some. The table shows 300,000 or so clones, with around 87% occurring only once. This sequence was found in a man in his forties or fifties with active or convalescent COVID-19. The sample taken for sequencing was peripheral blood.

The CDR3 nucleotides are TGCGCCAGCAGCCACAGGACTAGCGGCTCCTACAATGAGCAGTTCTTC. It specifies CASSHRTSGSYNEQFF. V usage is TRBV4-1 and J usage is TRBJ2-1, with TRBD2 identical over 10 bases. The V segment lost 3 bases and the J segment 0 bases; nucleotides outside the gene matches: 2. The germline CDR1 and CDR2 sequences are MGHRA and YSYEKL. This CDR3 has 16 residues.